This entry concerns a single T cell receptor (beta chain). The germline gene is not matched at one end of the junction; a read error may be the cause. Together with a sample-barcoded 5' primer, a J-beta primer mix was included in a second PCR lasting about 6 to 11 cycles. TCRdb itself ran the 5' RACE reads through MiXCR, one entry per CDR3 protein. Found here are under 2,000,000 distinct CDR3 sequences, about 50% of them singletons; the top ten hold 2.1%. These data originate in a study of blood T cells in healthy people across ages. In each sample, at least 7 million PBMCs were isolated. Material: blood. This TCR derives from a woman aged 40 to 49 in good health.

The CDR3 protein is CASRYRQGGETQNF. CDR3 bases: TGTGCCAGCAGGTACCGACAGGGTGGGGAGACCCAGAACTTC. The rearrangement uses TRBV6-6 and TRBJ2-5; 7 bases line up with TRBD1. The CDR3 length is 14 residues. Germline V lookup: CDR1 MNHNY, CDR2 SVGAGI (reference sequence).